These 21 T cell receptor beta chains were all obtained from the same sample, sequenced in a study of T cells in Graves' hyperthyroidism and ophthalmopathy. RNA transcripts gave rise to amplified TCR beta CDR3 regions. TCR CDR3 underwent first-round RT-PCR with the HTBI primer set. Via MiXCR, TCRdb re-called the multiplex PCR reads, giving one row per CDR3 protein. The data hold under 300,000 distinct CDR3 sequences, with roughly 15% observed a single time. The sequenced sample was blood. These receptors all come from a woman aged 45-60 years with Graves' hyperthyroidism that later progressed to Graves' ophthalmopathy.

This clonotype was observed many times. CDR3 loop: CASSLVGGRNTEAFF. Here the CDR3 DNA reads TGTGCCAGCAGCTTAGTGGGGGGTCGGAACACTGAAGCTTTCTTT. The genes are TRBV5-6 and TRBJ1-1, with D possibly matching TRBD1 (5 bases). This CDR3 is 15 amino acids long. V was trimmed by 2 bases and J by 1 base, leaving 12 bases between them. Germline-derived CDR1 and CDR2 are SGHDT and YYEEEE.

This clonotype was seen ten or more times. The J gene is TRBJ2-1, the V gene TRBV7-3, with TRBD2 matching over 10 bases. V dropped 2 bases and J dropped 10; count of bases not matched to a gene: 5. This CDR3 is built from 14 residues. Germline lookup yields CDR1 SGHTA and CDR2 FQGTGA. Here the CDR3 reads CASSLASGSGEQFF. CDR3 bases: TGTGCCAGCAGCTTAGCTAGCGGGAGTGGCGAGCAGTTCTTC.

This clonotype was observed a handful of times. The chain carries TRBV13 and TRBJ2-5; 9 bases are shared with TRBD2. This CDR3 region has 14 residues. The J segment lost 4 bases and the V segment lost 5 bases, leaving 5 bases of the junction unmatched. CDR1 is PRHDT, CDR2 FYEKMQ, per germline (reference sequence). The CDR3 DNA is TGTGCCAGCAGCGCGGGGGGGGTACTAGAGACCCAGTACTTC. Protein: CASSAGGVLETQYF.

This clonotype was recorded many times. J is TRBJ1-1 and V is TRBV12-3 or TRBV12-4; maybe TRBD1 (5 bases). CDR3 size: 14 residues. V was pared by 5 bases and J by 1 base, with 11 bases between. Here the CDR3 reads CASSTQGWNTEAFF. DNA for the CDR3: TGTGCCAGCAGTACGCAGGGTTGGAACACTGAAGCTTTCTTT.

This clonotype was seen repeatedly, ten times or more. One end of the junction varies from germline; a read error may be responsible. The V gene is TRBV12-3 or TRBV12-4, the J gene TRBJ2-7, with D unresolved. The CDR3 spans 15 residues. CDR3 in DNA: TGTCCCAGCAGTTTCTCTTATTGGCAGTCCTACGAGCAGTACTTC. Encoded protein: CPSSFSYWQSYEQYF.

The chain uses TRBV20-1 and TRBJ1-1; D gene uncertain. CDR1 and CDR2 from the germline V gene are DFQATT and SNEGSKA (reference sequence). Trimming left V 7 bases short and J 1 base short, with 10 bases between. The CDR3 contains 12 residues. The CDR3 reads CSVTSGNTEAFF. The CDR3 coding sequence is TGCAGTGTCACTTCGGGGAACACTGAAGCTTTCTTT.

The chain employs TRBV4-1 and TRBJ1-5; D might be TRBD1 (5 bases). The germline V gene encodes CDR1 MGHRA and CDR2 YSYEKL. This CDR3 spans 15 amino acids. V was trimmed by 0 bases and J by 5 bases, leaving 11 bases between them. CDR3 coding DNA: TGCGCCAGCAGCCAAGAACGGGGGTTATATCAGCCCCAGCATTTT. It is translated as CASSQERGLYQPQHF.

The V call is TRBV19, the J call TRBJ2-1, with TRBD2 matching 8 bases. J was trimmed by 10 bases and V by 4 bases; bases with no gene match: 3. The germline CDR1 and CDR2 sequences are LNHDA and SQIVND (reference sequence). CDR3 size: 12 residues. This chain's CDR3 is CASSKPGGEQFF. As DNA, the CDR3 is TGTGCCAGTAGTAAACCGGGAGGGGAGCAGTTCTTC.

This clonotype appeared many times. The chain is built from TRBV24-1 and TRBJ1-1; TRBD1 might be the D (5 bases). CDR3 length: 14 amino acids. Germline-derived CDR1 and CDR2 are KGHDR and SFDVKD. The germline V and J ends were trimmed by 5 bases and 3 bases, with 12 bases remaining between them. In nucleotides, the CDR3 is TGTGCCACCAGTGGGACCACGGGGGACACTGAAGCTTTCTTT. It codes for CATSGTTGDTEAFF.

The chain links TRBV2 to TRBJ2-7; no clear D gene. The V gene's germline CDR1 is SNHLY and CDR2 FYNNEI. CDR3 length: 13 residues. V was clipped by 4 bases and J by 1 base, with 8 bases between them. The CDR3 nucleotides read TGTGCCAGCAGTGGGCAGTATTCCTACGAGCAGTACTTC. Residues: CASSGQYSYEQYF.

This clonotype appeared a single time. This chain joins TRBV3-1 and TRBJ2-5, with 12 nucleotides matching TRBD1. J was trimmed by 4 bases and V by 5 bases; bases with no gene match: 8. The CDR3 is 16 residues long. Germline values: CDR1 LGHDT, CDR2 YNNKEL (reference sequence). CDR3 nucleotides: TGTGCCAGCAGCGCTCGGGACAGGGGGCTTTCAGAGACCCAGTACTTC. This sequence encodes CASSARDRGLSETQYF.

This clonotype was detected many times. The chain joins TRBV10-3 to TRBJ1-1, with 8 bases lining up with TRBD1. Germline CDR1 and CDR2: ENHRY and SYGVKD. The CDR3 loop spans 14 amino acids. Trimming took 3 bases from V and 6 from J; bases not matched to a gene: 6. The DNA for the CDR3 is TGTGCCATCAGTGACCCCGACAGGGGCGCTGAAGCTTTCTTT. Its protein is CAISDPDRGAEAFF.

This clonotype showed up many times. This chain uses TRBV3-1 with TRBJ2-1, with TRBD2 matching over 8 bases. Germline V gene data show CDR1 as LGHDT and CDR2 as YNNKEL (reference sequence). Losses at the gene ends were 0 bases for V and 1 base for J; bases not matched to a gene: 2. The CDR3 covers 16 residues. CDR3: CASSQDIAGSYNEQFF. CDR3 bases: TGTGCCAGCAGCCAAGATATAGCGGGATCCTACAATGAGCAGTTCTTC.

This chain uses TRBV7-8 with TRBJ2-2; a weak D match, TRBD1 (5 bases). Germline assignment: CDR1 SGHVS and CDR2 FQNEAQ. The CDR3 loop spans 17 amino acids. Trimming shortened V by 6 bases and J by 1 base, and 18 bases separated the two germline ends. CDR3 sequence: CASSPGHIPLNTGELFF. CDR3 sequence (DNA): TGTGCCAGCAGTCCCGGACACATACCTCTGAACACCGGGGAGCTGTTTTTT.

The table lists this clonotype with many counts. The chain joins TRBV11-2 to TRBJ2-3; D not resolved. In germline, CDR1 is SGHAT, CDR2 FQNNGV. The CDR3 covers 12 residues. V was cut by 0 bases and J by 5 bases, with 3 bases left in between. The CDR3 region has the DNA TGTGCCAGCAGCTTAGAGAGAGATACGCAGTATTTT. Protein: CASSLERDTQYF. The full variable domain, in which reference TRBV11-2 and TRBJ2-3 provide the parts outside the CDR3, is EAGVAQSPRYKIIEKRQSVAFWCNPISGHATLYWYQQILGQGPKLLIQFQNNGVVDDSQLPKDRFSAERLKGVDSTLKIQPAKLEDSAVYLCASSLERDTQYFGPGTRLTVL.

At least ten counts were recorded for this clonotype. Here the CDR3 reads CATSDSSPGIYEQYF. Here the CDR3 DNA reads TGTGCCACCAGTGATTCATCCCCTGGAATCTACGAGCAGTACTTC. The V call is TRBV24-1, the J call TRBJ2-7; no definite D call. Germline assignment: CDR1 KGHDR and CDR2 SFDVKD. V was trimmed by 2 bases and J by 3 bases, leaving 13 bases between them. This CDR3 is built from 15 residues.

This clonotype appeared many times. The rearrangement uses TRBV2 and TRBJ2-1; D unresolved. The V end lost 3 bases, the J end lost 12 bases, and 15 bases lay between the germline ends. This CDR3 spans 13 amino acids. The V gene's germline CDR1 is SNHLY and CDR2 FYNNEI. In nucleotides, the CDR3 is TGTGCCAGCAGTGAGAGTAGGGCCCCATCGCAGTTCTTC. Encoded protein: CASSESRAPSQFF.

There are many counts of this clonotype. The genes are TRBV5-1 and TRBJ1-5; 9 bases map to TRBD1. Germline CDR1 SGHRS, CDR2 YFSETQ. V lost 2 bases to trimming and J lost 5 bases; unmatched junction nucleotides: 5. The CDR3 loop spans 15 amino acids. CDR3 protein: CASSLQGAVDQPQHF. The CDR3 coding sequence is TGCGCCAGCAGCTTACAGGGGGCTGTCGATCAGCCCCAGCATTTT.

The chain employs TRBV5-4 and TRBJ2-3; TRBD2 matches at 11 bases. CDR3 size: 18 residues. Germline CDR1 and CDR2: SGHNT and YYREEE (reference sequence). Germline trimming cut 3 bases from V and 2 bases from J; bases unmatched to any gene: 11. CDR3 sequence (DNA): TGTGCCAGCAGCTCACCTCTGTTAGCGGGAGGGCTCACAGATACGCAGTATTTT. Protein product: CASSSPLLAGGLTDTQYF.

This clonotype was counted ten times or more. The chain is built from TRBV28 and TRBJ1-3; possible D gene TRBD1, 5 bases. V lost 2 bases and J 0 bases, leaving 8 bases between the germline ends. The CDR3 has 15 residues. Germline V CDR1 and CDR2: MDHEN, SYDVKM. CDR3 protein: CASSLGGSSGNTIYF. CDR3 sequence (DNA): TGTGCCAGCAGTTTAGGGGGGAGCTCTGGAAACACCATATATTTT.

This clonotype has ten or more counts. The chain combines TRBV5-6 with TRBJ2-5; D possibly corresponds to TRBD1 (6 bases). Per germline, CDR1 SGHDT and CDR2 YYEEEE. This CDR3 is built from 14 residues. V lost 4 bases and J lost 1, with 11 bases in between. CDR3 DNA: TGTGCCAGCAGCCGGGACACCATCCAAGAGACCCAGTACTTC. Protein sequence: CASSRDTIQETQYF.